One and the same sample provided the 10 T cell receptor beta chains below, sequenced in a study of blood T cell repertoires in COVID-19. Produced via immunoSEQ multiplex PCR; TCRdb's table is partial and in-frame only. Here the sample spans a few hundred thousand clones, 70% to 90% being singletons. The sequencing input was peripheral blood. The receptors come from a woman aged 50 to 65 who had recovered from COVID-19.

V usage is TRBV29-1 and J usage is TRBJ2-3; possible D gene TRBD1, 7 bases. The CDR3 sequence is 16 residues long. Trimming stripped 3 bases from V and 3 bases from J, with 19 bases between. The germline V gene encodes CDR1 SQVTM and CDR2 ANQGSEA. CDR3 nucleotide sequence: TGCAGCGTTGAGGGGAGGAAGGGGGCGATAACAGATACGCAGTATTTT. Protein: CSVEGRKGAITDTQYF.

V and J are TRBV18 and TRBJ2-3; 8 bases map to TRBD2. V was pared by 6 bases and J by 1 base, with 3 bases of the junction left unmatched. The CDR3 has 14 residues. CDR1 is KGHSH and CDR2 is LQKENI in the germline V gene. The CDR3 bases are TGTGCCAGCTCCGGGACTAGGGGCACAGATACGCAGTATTTT. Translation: CASSGTRGTDTQYF.

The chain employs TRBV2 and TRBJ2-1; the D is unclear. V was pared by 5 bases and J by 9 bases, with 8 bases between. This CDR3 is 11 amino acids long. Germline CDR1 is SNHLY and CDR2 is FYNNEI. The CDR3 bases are TGTGCCAGCAGTAACATCGTTGAGCAGTTCTTC. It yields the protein CASSNIVEQFF.

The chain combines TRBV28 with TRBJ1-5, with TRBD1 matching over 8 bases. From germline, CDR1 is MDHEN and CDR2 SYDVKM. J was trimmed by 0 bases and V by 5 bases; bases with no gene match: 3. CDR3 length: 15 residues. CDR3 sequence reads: CASSRGTGSNQPQHF. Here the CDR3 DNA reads TGTGCCAGCAGTCGAGGGACAGGTAGCAATCAGCCCCAGCATTTT. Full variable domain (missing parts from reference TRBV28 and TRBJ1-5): DVKVTQSSRYLVKRTGEKVFLECVQDMDHENMFWYRQDPGLGLRLIYFSYDVKMKEKGDIPEGYSVSREKKERFSLILESASTNQTSMYLCASSRGTGSNQPQHFGDGTRLSIL.

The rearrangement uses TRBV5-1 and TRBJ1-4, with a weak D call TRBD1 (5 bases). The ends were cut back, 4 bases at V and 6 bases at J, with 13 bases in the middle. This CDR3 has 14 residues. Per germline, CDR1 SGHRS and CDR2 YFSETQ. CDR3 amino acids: CASSTGLGDEKLFF. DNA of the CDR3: TGCGCCAGCAGCACGGGACTAGGCGATGAAAAACTGTTTTTT. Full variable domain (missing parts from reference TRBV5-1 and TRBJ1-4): KAGVTQTPRYLIKTRGQQVTLSCSPISGHRSVSWYQQTPGQGLQFLFEYFSETQRNKGNFPGRFSGRQFSNSRSEMNVSTLELGDSALYLCASSTGLGDEKLFFGSGTQLSVL.

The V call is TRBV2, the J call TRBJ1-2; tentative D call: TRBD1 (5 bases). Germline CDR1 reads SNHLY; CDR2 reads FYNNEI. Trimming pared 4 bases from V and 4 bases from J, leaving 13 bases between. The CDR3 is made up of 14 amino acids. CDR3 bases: TGTGCCAGCAGTGTCGGTAGGACACTCTATGGCTACACCTTC. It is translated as CASSVGRTLYGYTF.

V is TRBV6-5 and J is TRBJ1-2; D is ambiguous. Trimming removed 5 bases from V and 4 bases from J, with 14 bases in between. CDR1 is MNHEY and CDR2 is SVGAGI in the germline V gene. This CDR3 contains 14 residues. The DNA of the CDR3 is TGTGCCAGCAGTAGATCGGGAAATCTCTATGGCTACACCTTC. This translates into CASSRSGNLYGYTF.

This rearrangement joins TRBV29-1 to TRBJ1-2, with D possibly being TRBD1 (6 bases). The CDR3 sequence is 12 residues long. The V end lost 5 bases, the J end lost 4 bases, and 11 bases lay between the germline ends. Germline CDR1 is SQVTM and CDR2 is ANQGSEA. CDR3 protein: CSVIETGYGYTF. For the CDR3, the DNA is TGCAGCGTTATTGAGACAGGCTATGGCTACACCTTC.

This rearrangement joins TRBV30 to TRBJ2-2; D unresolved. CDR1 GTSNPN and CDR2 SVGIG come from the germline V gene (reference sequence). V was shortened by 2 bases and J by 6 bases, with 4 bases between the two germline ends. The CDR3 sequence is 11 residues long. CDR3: CAWSFSGELFF. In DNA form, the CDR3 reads TGTGCCTGGAGTTTCTCCGGGGAGCTGTTTTTT.

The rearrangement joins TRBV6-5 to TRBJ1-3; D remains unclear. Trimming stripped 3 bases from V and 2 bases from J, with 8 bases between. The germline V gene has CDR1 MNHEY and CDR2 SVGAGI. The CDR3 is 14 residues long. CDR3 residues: CASSYDPAGNTIYF. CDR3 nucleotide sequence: TGTGCCAGCAGTTATGATCCGGCTGGAAACACCATATATTTT.